This T cell receptor (beta chain) emerged from a study of CD8 T cells in ankylosing spondylitis. Points from the study as a whole: In ankylosing spondylitis patients, matched synovial fluid reportedly showed significant enrichment of disease-linked clones.

This clonotype was counted only a few times. Its antigen is unidentified. TCRdb re-called the 5' RACE reads with MiXCR, one entry per CDR3 protein. Among 250,000 or so distinct CDR3 sequences listed, roughly 10% were seen once. The sample comprised blood, either unsorted or a sorted T cell fraction (not recorded which). The sequence came from a male donor with ankylosing spondylitis or in good health (not recorded which).

In DNA form, the CDR3 reads TGTGCCAGCAGCTATCCTTACGGGGCTGCCCAGCAGTACTTC. Encoded protein: CASSYPYGAAQQYF. The J gene is TRBJ2-7, the V gene TRBV13; D could derive from TRBD1 or TRBD2 (5 bases each). The V end was cut by 4 bases, the J end by 8 bases, with 18 bases between. This CDR3 region has 14 residues. The germline V gene has CDR1 PRHDT and CDR2 FYEKMQ (reference sequence).